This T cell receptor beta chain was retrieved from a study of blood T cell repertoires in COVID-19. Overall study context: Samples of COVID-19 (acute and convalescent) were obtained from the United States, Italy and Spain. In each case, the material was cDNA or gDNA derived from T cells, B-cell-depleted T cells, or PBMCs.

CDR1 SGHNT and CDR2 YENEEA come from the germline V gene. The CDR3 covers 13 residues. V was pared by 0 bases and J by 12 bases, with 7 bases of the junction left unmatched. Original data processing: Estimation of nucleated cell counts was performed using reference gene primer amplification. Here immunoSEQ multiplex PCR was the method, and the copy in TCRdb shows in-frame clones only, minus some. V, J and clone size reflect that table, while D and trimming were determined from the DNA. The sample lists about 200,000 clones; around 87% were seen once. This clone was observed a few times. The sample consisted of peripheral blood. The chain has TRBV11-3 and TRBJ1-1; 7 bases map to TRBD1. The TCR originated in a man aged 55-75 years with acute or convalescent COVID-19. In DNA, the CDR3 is TGTGCCAGCAGCTTAGAGGGTGACAGGGAAACTTTCTTT. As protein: CASSLEGDRETFF.